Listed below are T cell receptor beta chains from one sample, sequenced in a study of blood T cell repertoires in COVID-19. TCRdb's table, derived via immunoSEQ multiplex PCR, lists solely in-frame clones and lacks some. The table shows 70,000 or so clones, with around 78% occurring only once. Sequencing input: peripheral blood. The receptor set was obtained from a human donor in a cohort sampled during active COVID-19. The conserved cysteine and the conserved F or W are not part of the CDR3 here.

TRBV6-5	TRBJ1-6	ASSSTGQGLNSPLH
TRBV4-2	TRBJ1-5	ASSQGLGGQPQH
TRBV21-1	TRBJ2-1	ASSKALSRSAVIEQF
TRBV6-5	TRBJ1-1	ASSYSPQGATEAF
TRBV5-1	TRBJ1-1	ASSLEGSGSAF
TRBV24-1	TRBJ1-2	ATCSSSNKQLFYGYT
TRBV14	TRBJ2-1	ASSRTSGSPNEQF
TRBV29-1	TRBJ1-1	SVVQGKTEAF
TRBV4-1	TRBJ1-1	ASSQERVTEAF
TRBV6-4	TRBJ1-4	ASRIVGGTNEKLF
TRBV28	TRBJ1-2	ASTRDRGGYT
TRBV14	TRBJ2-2	ASSQEDRGLIGELF
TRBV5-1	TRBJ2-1	ASSLEGLATLRHNEQF
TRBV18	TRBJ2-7	ASSLNYEQY
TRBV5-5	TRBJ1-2	ASSEQGADGYT